One and the same sample provided the 30 T cell receptor beta chains below, sequenced in a study of cytomegalovirus exposure and HLA in healthy donors. Clones were sequenced by immunoSEQ multiplex PCR, and TCRdb holds only the in-frame ones, with some missing. This table has roughly 130,000 clones, 80% to 90% appearing once. Sequencing input: PBMCs. The origin of the receptors is a young woman in good health and CMV-seronegative.

This CDR3 is CASSIGTPKNRETQYF. The CDR3, as DNA: TGTGCCAGCAGCATCGGGACTCCCAAAAATCGGGAGACCCAGTACTTC. This sequence joins TRBV7-7 and TRBJ2-5, with D tentatively TRBD2 (6 bases). V lost 5 bases and J lost 5, with 21 bases in between. Germline CDR1 is SSHAT and CDR2 is FNYEAQ (reference sequence). The CDR3 is made up of 16 amino acids.

The chain couples TRBV18 to TRBJ2-5, with D perhaps matching TRBD1 (5 bases). CDR3 size: 13 residues. Germline loops: CDR1 KGHSH, CDR2 LQKENI. Trimming pared 3 bases from V and 4 bases from J, leaving 9 bases between. The CDR3 is CASSPTGSETQYF. DNA for the CDR3: TGTGCCAGCTCACCTACAGGATCAGAGACCCAGTACTTC. The whole variable domain, filled in from reference TRBV18 and TRBJ2-5, reads NAGVMQNPRHLVRRRGQEARLRCSPMKGHSHVYWYRQLPEEGLKFMVYLQKENIIDESGMPKERFSAEFPKEGPSILRIQQVVRGDSAAYFCASSPTGSETQYFGPGTRLLVL.

This clone was recorded only once. This chain links TRBV6-5 with TRBJ1-2, with 11 positions matching TRBD1. V was pared by 5 bases and J by 4 bases, with 6 bases of the junction left unmatched. Germline CDR1 and CDR2: MNHEY and SVGAGI. The CDR3 has 15 residues. CDR3 coding DNA: TGTGCCAGCAGTAGGACAGGGGGCGCCCTCTATGGCTACACCTTC. The encoded protein is CASSRTGGALYGYTF.

The rearrangement links TRBV5-6 to TRBJ1-2; TRBD1 matches at 9 bases. The germline V gene has CDR1 SGHDT and CDR2 YYEEEE. The CDR3 spans 16 residues. J was trimmed by 7 bases and V by 4 bases; bases with no gene match: 14. CDR3 residues: CASSQGTGSNRSGYTF. The DNA of the CDR3 is TGTGCCAGCAGCCAGGGGACAGGGTCAAATCGGAGTGGCTACACCTTC.

The chain carries TRBV4-1 and TRBJ2-2, with D possibly being TRBD1 (5 bases). In germline, CDR1 is MGHRA, CDR2 YSYEKL. The V gene lost 1 base and the J gene lost 4 bases, with 13 bases spanning the gap. This CDR3 comprises 16 residues. The CDR3 region is CASSQVGRVTTGELFF. As DNA, the CDR3 is TGCGCCAGCAGCCAAGTGGGCAGGGTAACCACCGGGGAGCTGTTTTTT.

The chain employs TRBV7-9 and TRBJ2-3, with D perhaps matching TRBD1 (6 bases). V was cut by 4 bases and J by 2 bases, with 10 bases left in between. This CDR3 has 14 amino acids. The germline V gene has CDR1 SEHNR and CDR2 FQNEAQ (reference sequence). CDR3 sequence (DNA): TGTGCCAGCAGCTACCGGACAGACACAGATACGCAGTATTTT. Translation gives CASSYRTDTDTQYF.

DNA of the CDR3: TGTGCCAGCAGCTTAGTCAACAGGGACACTGAAGCTTTCTTT. Its translation: CASSLVNRDTEAFF. The V gene is TRBV11-2, the J gene TRBJ1-1, with D possibly being TRBD1 (6 bases). There are 14 residues in the CDR3. Germline CDR1 and CDR2: SGHAT and FQNNGV. Trimming pared 1 base from V and 3 bases from J, leaving 9 bases between.

In this sample, this clone turned up once. This chain links TRBV6-4 with TRBJ2-7; 10 bases align to TRBD2. CDR1 and CDR2 from the germline V gene are MRHNA and SNTAGT. Trimming at V came to 3 bases and at J to 6 bases, leaving 14 bases not matched to a gene. The CDR3 totals 17 residues. As DNA, the CDR3 is TGTGCCAGCAGTGAGGGATGGACACTAGCGGGGCGGTGCGAGCAGTACTTC. Translating it yields CASSEGWTLAGRCEQYF.

The chain couples TRBV9 to TRBJ1-2; no reliable D call. From germline, CDR1 is SGDLS and CDR2 YYNGEE. V was clipped by 4 bases and J by 4 bases, with 5 bases between them. The CDR3 sequence is 11 residues long. The CDR3 spells CASSSSYGYTF. CDR3 DNA sequence: TGTGCCAGCAGCTCTAGCTATGGCTACACCTTC.

The rearrangement uses TRBV9 and TRBJ2-6, with TRBD2 matching over 7 bases. Losses at the gene ends were 0 bases for V and 2 bases for J; bases not matched to a gene: 2. Germline-derived CDR1 and CDR2 are SGDLS and YYNGEE. The CDR3 length is 16 residues. CDR3 bases: TGTGCCAGCAGCGTAGCCGGGGGGACTGGGGCCAACGTCCTGACTTTC. Protein: CASSVAGGTGANVLTF.

The J gene is TRBJ2-7, the V gene TRBV15, with D tentatively TRBD1 (6 bases). Germline CDR1 and CDR2: LNHNV and YYDKDF (reference sequence). Trimming took 8 bases from V and 2 from J, leaving 13 bases between them. This CDR3 region has 13 residues. The CDR3 sequence is CATGGRGPYEQYF. CDR3 DNA sequence: TGTGCCACCGGGGGCAGGGGCCCCTACGAGCAGTACTTC.

Details on this clone: A read error may account for a junction end that differs from germline. Written as DNA, the CDR3 is TGCAGCGTTGGACAGCCGAATACCGGGGAGCTGTTTTTT. As protein: CSVGQPNTGELFF. The V call is TRBV29-1, the J call TRBJ2-2; the D gene is possibly TRBD1 (5 bases). The germline CDR1 and CDR2 sequences are SQVTM and ANQGSEA. This CDR3 is 13 amino acids long.

The chain recombines TRBV2 with TRBJ2-3; TRBD1 is a possible D gene (5 bases). The V end lost 4 bases, the J end lost 8 bases, and 10 bases lay between the germline ends. Germline loops: CDR1 SNHLY, CDR2 FYNNEI. CDR3 size: 12 residues. The CDR3 DNA reads as TGTGCCAGCAGTGGGCCTAGGGGTACGCAGTATTTT. Translated: CASSGPRGTQYF. Using reference TRBV2 and TRBJ2-3 for the parts outside the CDR3, the full variable domain is EPEVTQTPSHQVTQMGQEVILRCVPISNHLYFYWYRQILGQKVEFLVSFYNNEISEKSEIFDDQFSVERPDGSNFTLKIRSTKLEDSAMYFCASSGPRGTQYFGPGTRLTVL.

DNA for the CDR3: TGCGCCAGCAGCTTTCGGGGGAATGAGCAGTTCTTC. Translating gives CASSFRGNEQFF. The rearrangement links TRBV5-1 to TRBJ2-1; D perhaps matches TRBD2 (6 bases). CDR3 size: 12 residues. V dropped 2 bases and J dropped 7 bases, with 7 bases sitting between them. Germline CDR1 SGHRS, CDR2 YFSETQ.

The V and J genes are TRBV28 and TRBJ1-5; D remains unclear. Germline values: CDR1 MDHEN, CDR2 SYDVKM. The CDR3 runs 13 residues. Trimming removed 3 bases from V and 6 bases from J, with 9 bases in between. The CDR3 nucleotides are TGTGCCAGCAGTTTCGGTGTGTTTCAGCCCCAGCATTTT. Encoded protein: CASSFGVFQPQHF.

The chain couples TRBV18 to TRBJ2-3, with TRBD2 identical over 9 bases. The germline V gene has CDR1 KGHSH and CDR2 LQKENI. The CDR3 has 14 residues. Trimming cost V 5 bases and J 9 bases; bases outside gene matches: 9. The CDR3 region is CASSSPLAGETQYF. DNA of the CDR3: TGTGCCAGCTCATCTCCCTTAGCGGGGGAAACGCAGTATTTT.

The V call is TRBV5-4, the J call TRBJ1-2; TRBD1 matches at 12 bases. The V gene's germline CDR1 is SGHNT and CDR2 YYREEE (reference sequence). The CDR3 covers 15 residues. V lost 3 bases to trimming and J lost 8 bases; unmatched junction nucleotides: 8. The CDR3 region is CASSSGTGGREGYTF. The CDR3 bases are TGTGCCAGCAGCTCCGGGACAGGGGGCCGAGAAGGCTACACCTTC. The whole variable domain, remainder taken from reference TRBV5-4 and TRBJ1-2, is ETGVTQSPTHLIKTRGQQVTLRCSSQSGHNTVSWYQQALGQGPQFIFQYYREEENGRGNFPPRFSGLQFPNYSSELNVNALELDDSALYLCASSSGTGGREGYTFGSGTRLTVV.

The chain couples TRBV2 to TRBJ1-3; D is uncertain. Germline V lookup: CDR1 SNHLY, CDR2 FYNNEI. This CDR3 spans 14 amino acids. Trimming pared 8 bases from V and 0 bases from J, leaving 11 bases between. The CDR3 region is CASGSSRSGNTIYF. In DNA form, the CDR3 reads TGTGCCAGCGGTAGTAGTCGCTCTGGAAACACCATATATTTT. The full variable domain, with the rest looked up from reference TRBV2 and TRBJ1-3, is EPEVTQTPSHQVTQMGQEVILRCVPISNHLYFYWYRQILGQKVEFLVSFYNNEISEKSEIFDDQFSVERPDGSNFTLKIRSTKLEDSAMYFCASGSSRSGNTIYFGEGSWLTVV.

The V call is TRBV5-6, the J call TRBJ1-2; D not resolved. The CDR3 is 16 amino acids. Looked up from germline, CDR1 is SGHDT and CDR2 is YYEEEE. V was cut by 6 bases and J by 6 bases, with 24 bases left in between. The CDR3 protein is CASTKRFLAGLHGYTF. CDR3 sequence (DNA): TGTGCCAGCACCAAACGGTTTCTCGCGGGTCTCCATGGCTACACCTTC.

The chain combines TRBV28 with TRBJ1-4, with a tentative D call TRBD1 (6 bases). V was pared by 7 bases and J by 7 bases, with 19 bases between. Germline V CDR1 and CDR2: MDHEN, SYDVKM. CDR3 length equals 15 residues. CDR3 DNA sequence: TGTGCCAGCAATCGGGGGGGGGCAATGGGTGAAAAACTGTTTTTT. This codes for CASNRGGAMGEKLFF.

A few counts support this clone. The V and J genes are TRBV7-9 and TRBJ1-2; D is possibly TRBD1 (6 bases). CDR1 and CDR2 from the germline V gene are SEHNR and FQNEAQ (reference sequence). The CDR3 contains 13 residues. V lost 1 base and J 6 bases, leaving 9 bases between the germline ends. CDR3 sequence (DNA): TGTGCCAGCAGCTTAGGGGGGGGCGATGGCTACACCTTC. Translation gives CASSLGGGDGYTF.

The V call is TRBV7-3, the J call TRBJ2-3; D might be TRBD2 (6 bases). The CDR3 runs to 14 residues. V lost 4 bases to trimming and J lost 0 bases, with 8 bases between them. Per germline, CDR1 SGHTA and CDR2 FQGTGA. The CDR3 DNA sequence: TGTGCCAGCAGCTCACGGGGGAGCACAGATACGCAGTATTTT. This gives the protein CASSSRGSTDTQYF.

The chain combines TRBV19 with TRBJ1-6, with D maybe TRBD1 (6 bases). Germline CDR1 is LNHDA and CDR2 is SQIVND (reference sequence). V dropped 6 bases and J dropped 7 bases, with 13 bases sitting between them. The CDR3 runs 14 residues. The CDR3 DNA follows: TGTGCCAGTAGACTCGACAGGCTCAATTCACCCCTCCACTTT. It codes for CASRLDRLNSPLHF.

The J gene is TRBJ1-6, the V gene TRBV13; D gene ambiguous. V was clipped by 5 bases and J by 2 bases, with 7 bases between them. The CDR3 loop spans 14 amino acids. In germline, CDR1 is PRHDT, CDR2 FYEKMQ (reference sequence). The CDR3, as DNA: TGTGCCAGCAGCCCCGGGACCTATAATTCACCCCTCCACTTT. Translating gives CASSPGTYNSPLHF.

The V call is TRBV13, the J call TRBJ2-7, with D possibly TRBD1 on 6 matching bases. The CDR3 is 13 residues long. Looked up from germline, CDR1 is PRHDT and CDR2 is FYEKMQ (reference sequence). V was clipped by 4 bases and J by 2 bases, with 9 bases between them. The CDR3: CASSSDRAYEQYF. In nucleotides, the CDR3 is TGTGCCAGCAGCTCGGACAGAGCCTACGAGCAGTACTTC.

V and J are TRBV7-9 and TRBJ1-2; 8 positions match TRBD1. The CDR3 covers 14 residues. The germline gives CDR1 SEHNR, CDR2 FQNEAQ (reference sequence). Trimming took 1 base from V and 7 from J; bases not matched to a gene: 5. CDR3 residues: CASSLVGQGAGYTF. DNA for the CDR3: TGTGCCAGCAGCTTAGTAGGACAGGGTGCTGGCTACACCTTC.

J is TRBJ2-3 and V is TRBV4-3, with TRBD2 as a possible D gene (6 bases). Trimming removed 2 bases from V and 2 bases from J, with 11 bases in between. The CDR3 consists of 15 residues. Germline assignment: CDR1 LGHNA and CDR2 YSLEER. Written as DNA, the CDR3 is TGCGCCAGCAGCCAATTTAGCGGTAACACAGATACGCAGTATTTT. Translating it yields CASSQFSGNTDTQYF.

This chain links TRBV27 with TRBJ1-6; no clear D gene. Deletions cut 4 bases from V and 0 bases from J, with 19 bases between. The CDR3 length is 19 residues. Germline CDR1 and CDR2: MNHEY and SMNVEV (reference sequence). In nucleotides, the CDR3 is TGTGCCAGCAGTTCAGGCGGAGGGCTAAGGAGCTCCTATAATTCACCCCTCCACTTT. Protein sequence: CASSSGGGLRSSYNSPLHF.

This sequence joins TRBV7-9 and TRBJ2-5; TRBD2 aligns across 7 bases. Trimming took 1 base from V and 5 from J; bases not matched to a gene: 4. CDR3 length: 14 residues. Looked up from germline, CDR1 is SEHNR and CDR2 is FQNEAQ (reference sequence). CDR3 nucleotides: TGTGCCAGCAGCTTAGTAGCGGGCGGGGAGACCCAGTACTTC. Its translation is CASSLVAGGETQYF.

The V call is TRBV10-2, the J call TRBJ1-2, with 9 bases lining up with TRBD1. The V gene end was trimmed by 0 bases and the J gene end by 4 bases; junction bases not matched to a gene: 6. This CDR3 has 16 amino acids. The germline CDR1 and CDR2 sequences are WSHSY and SAAADI. This CDR3 is CASSESPGQGGYGYTF. CDR3 in DNA: TGCGCCAGCAGTGAGTCCCCGGGACAGGGAGGCTATGGCTACACCTTC.